These T cell receptor beta chains were read from a single sample in a study of control samples from healthy donors and cancer patients. Sequencing used immunoSEQ multiplex PCR; TCRdb keeps in-frame clones, though not all of them. The table includes over 100,000 clones, less than 95% detected once. The specimen was blood. The receptors were sampled from a human donor in good health. The donor label of this sample is uncertain. The CDR3 runs from the conserved cysteine through the conserved F or W. Fields, in order: clone size, J gene, V gene, D gene, CDR3 DNA, CDR3 protein. A D gene is named only where the DNA matches it firmly. Clone size appears in some rows only: once, few, many, or a class for an expanded clone.

>.|TRBJ1-5|TRBV12-3/TRBV12-4|.
TGTGCCAGCAGCCAAGACAGGAATCAGCCCCAGCATTTT
CASSQDRNQPQHF
>.|TRBJ2-6|TRBV20-1|TRBD2
TGCAGTGCTAGTGATAGCGGGACACGCGGGGGGGCCAACGTCCTGACTTTC
CSASDSGTRGGANVLTF
>.|TRBJ2-5|TRBV3-1/TRBV3-2|.
TGTGCCAGCAGCCCGCTAAAGGACGCCGGGCAAGAGACCCAGTACTTC
CASSPLKDAGQETQYF
>.|TRBJ1-2|TRBV9|.
TGTGCCAGCAGCCCCAGACAGGACTATGGCTACACCTTC
CASSPRQDYGYTF
>.|TRBJ2-7|TRBV6-5|.
TGTGCCACCGCCATTACGGGCTCCTACGAGCAGTACTTC
CATAITGSYEQYF
>.|TRBJ1-3|TRBV30|.
TGTGCCTGGAGTACCCCCTACCGGGACAAATCCTCTGGAAACACCATATATTTT
CAWSTPYRDKSSGNTIYF
>.|TRBJ2-1|TRBV4-1|TRBD2
TGCGCCAGCAGCCAGCGCAGCGGGGGGGTAGTTGGTGAGCAGTTCTTC
CASSQRSGGVVGEQFF
>.|TRBJ1-4|TRBV12-5|.
TGTGCTAGTGGCCAAGACAGAAAACTGTTTTTT
CASGQDRKLFF
>.|TRBJ1-2|TRBV6-5|.
TGTGCCAGCAGTTACTCGAAACGGAATAACTATGGCTACACCTTC
CASSYSKRNNYGYTF
>once|TRBJ1-5|TRBV19|TRBD1
TGTGCCAGTACCCTCCAAGGGGGCGGCAATCAGCCCCAGCATTTT
CASTLQGGGNQPQHF
>few|TRBJ1-2|TRBV2|.
TGTGCCAGCACTGAGGACGGACCTAACTATGGCTACACCTTC
CASTEDGPNYGYTF
>.|TRBJ1-2|TRBV14|.
TGTGCCAGCAGCCGAACCCGTGGTTCTAACTATGGCTACACCTTC
CASSRTRGSNYGYTF
>.|TRBJ2-7|TRBV27|.
TGTGCCAGCAGTCGTACCAGGGGGGAGTACGAGCAGTACTTC
CASSRTRGEYEQYF
>once|TRBJ1-1|TRBV27|.
TGTGCCAGCAGCCAAAAGGCCGGTAGGGGAGGCACTGAAGCTTTCTTT
CASSQKAGRGGTEAFF
>.|TRBJ1-1|TRBV18|.
TGTGCCAGCTCCGGGACACAGAACACTGAAGCTTTCTTT
CASSGTQNTEAFF
>.|TRBJ1-5|TRBV6-5|.
TGTGCCAGCAAAAGCTCAGGCGACAATCAGCCCCAGCATTTT
CASKSSGDNQPQHF
>once|TRBJ1-1|TRBV27|TRBD1
TGTGCCAGCAGTTCCTTCCAGGGGGTAGGCACTGAAGCTTTCTTT
CASSSFQGVGTEAFF
>.|TRBJ1-1|TRBV5-4|.
TGTGCCAGCAGCTTCACCGGTGGGGGGAACACTGAAGCTTTCTTT
CASSFTGGGNTEAFF
>.|TRBJ1-6|TRBV7-9|.
TGTGCCAGCGCCTCTTCATACTCGGGGTCACCCCTCCACTTT
CASASSYSGSPLHF
>.|TRBJ1-1|TRBV2|TRBD1
TGTGCCAGCAGCCCACAGGGGGCGCGGGTAGGCACTGAAGCTTTCTTT
CASSPQGARVGTEAFF
>.|TRBJ2-7|TRBV10-3|.
TGTGCCATCAGTGAGTCAGGGGTTTACGAGCAGTACTTC
CAISESGVYEQYF
>.|TRBJ1-4|TRBV6-5|.
TGTGCCAGCAGTTACCGCCAAAATGAAAAACTGTTTTTT
CASSYRQNEKLFF
>once|TRBJ1-6|TRBV28|.
TGTGCCAGCACCAGACCCCAGGGCGATTCACCCCTCCACTTT
CASTRPQGDSPLHF
>.|TRBJ2-3|TRBV7-3|TRBD2
TGTGCCAGCAGCTTAACCTCTAGCGGGGGCCGTGATACGCAGTATTTT
CASSLTSSGGRDTQYF
>.|TRBJ1-5|TRBV3-1/TRBV3-2|TRBD1
TGTGCCAGCAGCCCTACAGGGGAACGGGATCAGCCCCAGCATTTT
CASSPTGERDQPQHF
>.|TRBJ2-3|TRBV5-4|TRBD1
TGTGCCAGTTCGTTGCCGGGACAGGGGACAGATACGCAGTATTTT
CASSLPGQGTDTQYF
>.|TRBJ2-7|TRBV28|.
TGTGCCAGCAGTTTGGAGGCTTGGGCCGACGAGCAGTACTTC
CASSLEAWADEQYF
>.|TRBJ2-2|TRBV18|.
TGTGCCAGCTCACCTTCCCGGACAGGGAGGGCCGGGGAGCTGTTTTTT
CASSPSRTGRAGELFF
>.|TRBJ1-2|TRBV5-6|.
TGTGCCAGCAGCTTGTCGCCAGCGGACCCTGGCTACACCTTC
CASSLSPADPGYTF
>few|TRBJ2-7|TRBV27|.
TGTGCCAGCAGCCTCACACTGACAAGCATCTCCTACGAGCAGTACTTC
CASSLTLTSISYEQYF
>.|TRBJ1-1|TRBV7-3|TRBD1
TGTGCCAGCAGCTTAATGGGACAGGGGATCAGGAACACTGAAGCTTTCTTT
CASSLMGQGIRNTEAFF
>.|TRBJ1-2|TRBV19|TRBD1
TGTGCCAGTATGGGGACAGGGGCTAACTATGGCTACACCTTC
CASMGTGANYGYTF
>.|TRBJ1-6|TRBV28|.
TGTGCCAGCAATGCGGGTTCCTATAATTCACCCCTCCACTTT
CASNAGSYNSPLHF
>.|TRBJ2-2|TRBV2|.
TGTGCCAGCAGACCGGACACCGGGGAGCTGTTTTTT
CASRPDTGELFF
>once|TRBJ1-6|TRBV12-3/TRBV12-4|.
TGTGCCAGCAGTCCTGGTTATTCACCCCTCCACTTT
CASSPGYSPLHF
>.|TRBJ1-1|TRBV10-3|TRBD1
TGTGCCATCAGAGATAACAGGGGAAACACTGAAGCTTTCTTT
CAIRDNRGNTEAFF
>.|TRBJ1-1|TRBV7-9|.
TGTGCCAGCAGCTTACAACTGGCTGGGGCTTTCTTT
CASSLQLAGAFF
>.|TRBJ1-2|TRBV12-3/TRBV12-4|.
TGTGCCAGCGGGGGCACTGGCTATGGCTACACCTTC
CASGGTGYGYTF
>.|TRBJ2-1|TRBV24-1|TRBD2
TGTGCCACCAGTGCAGACTTTCTAGCGGGGCCAATCTTTGAGTTCTTC
CATSADFLAGPIFEFF
>.|TRBJ2-3|TRBV9|.
TGTGCCAGCAGCGTAGAGGGGGTTAGTAGCACAGATACGCAGTATTTT
CASSVEGVSSTDTQYF
>.|TRBJ2-1|TRBV30|.
TGTGCCCACGACAGGGACTATGCGCAGTTCTTC
CAHDRDYAQFF
>.|TRBJ1-6|TRBV3-1/TRBV3-2|TRBD1
TGTGCCAGCAGCCTCAGGGGGAGCTCCTATAATTCACCCCTCCACTTT
CASSLRGSSYNSPLHF
>.|TRBJ1-1|TRBV2|.
TGTGCCAGCAGTCAGGGACAAATGAACACTGAAGCTTTCTTT
CASSQGQMNTEAFF
>.|TRBJ2-7|TRBV7-9|.
TGTGCCAAGACAGCTTATTCTACCTACGAGCAGTACTTC
CAKTAYSTYEQYF
>.|TRBJ2-3|TRBV4-1|.
TGCGCCAGCAGCCAAGCCGGGACCACCTTCGGTCAAGATACGCAGTATTTT
CASSQAGTTFGQDTQYF
>.|TRBJ1-4|TRBV19|.
TGTGCCAGTAGTGCGGGAGGACATTCAACTAATGAAAAACTGTTTTTT
CASSAGGHSTNEKLFF
>.|TRBJ2-1|TRBV27|.
TGTGCCAGCAGTTTATCGGCTAGCCGCTACAATGAGCAGTTCTTC
CASSLSASRYNEQFF
>.|TRBJ2-2|TRBV7-9|.
TGTGCCAGCAACCAACCGGGACGGAAGAACACCGGGGAGCTGTTTTTT
CASNQPGRKNTGELFF
>.|TRBJ1-3|TRBV4-2|.
TGTGCCAGCAGCCAAGAAGAGAACTCTGGAAACACCATATATTTT
CASSQEENSGNTIYF
>.|TRBJ2-3|TRBV29-1|.
TGCAGCGTTGAGCGGTTTGGGGTTTCATTTGAGGCAACGCAGTATTTT
CSVERFGVSFEATQYF
>once|TRBJ1-1|TRBV7-9|.
TGTGCCAGCAGCCCGTCCCGATTGAACACTGAAGCTTTCTTT
CASSPSRLNTEAFF
>few|TRBJ1-4|TRBV20-1|.
TGCAGTGCTAGTGGGTGGGCTAATGAAAAACTGTTTTTT
CSASGWANEKLFF
>.|TRBJ1-5|TRBV28|.
TGTGCCAGCCGGGATAGCAATCAGCCCCAGCATTTT
CASRDSNQPQHF
>.|TRBJ1-2|TRBV6-4|.
TGTGCCAGCAGTGAGGGGATTGGAAAAGGGGGCTACACCTTC
CASSEGIGKGGYTF
>.|TRBJ1-6|TRBV6-4|TRBD1
TGTGCCAGCAGAGGACAGGGGAATTCACCCCTCCACTTT
CASRGQGNSPLHF
>.|TRBJ1-2|TRBV7-2|.
TGTGCCAGCCCTCGGGGCAGCGCTGGCTACACCTTC
CASPRGSAGYTF
>.|TRBJ2-2|TRBV11-3|TRBD1
TGTGCCAGCAGCTTGGGACAGAGGAACACCGGGGAGCTGTTTTTT
CASSLGQRNTGELFF